Sequencing of this TCR beta chain was carried out in a study of identical twins. Whole-study results and caveats: Zero-insertion analyses might be partly confounded by invariant T cells like MAIT and iNKT. It was cross-sectional statistical analysis, not following the same donors, that the conclusions relied on. The degree of excess twin sharing was weaker in beta out-of-frame sequences. Insertions were fewer in abundant cord blood beta clonotypes, whereas memory repertoires showed none of this pattern.

The CDR3 has 15 residues. The junction had 3 bases not matched to a gene; V was cut back by 1 base and J by 5 bases. TCRdb fed the 5' RACE reads into MiXCR, producing one record per CDR3 protein. The repertoire has 250,000 to 350,000 distinct CDR3 sequences, over 8.5% of them found once; the top ten carry about 7.1%. This clonotype was picked up many times. The antigen is undetermined. The sample was also linked to a second study, of yellow fever vaccine responses in identical twins.

This TCR came from a woman aged 18-29 years in good health. The chain couples TRBV12-3 or TRBV12-4 to TRBJ1-2, with 11 bases fitting TRBD1. Sequencing was carried out using CD8+ T cells sorted from blood. The CDR3 protein is CASSLGTGGRYGYTF. The CDR3 DNA is TGTGCCAGCAGTTTAGGGACAGGGGGCCGGTATGGCTACACCTTC.